These T cell receptor beta chains were read from a single sample in a study of CD8 T cells in ankylosing spondylitis. TCRdb analysed the 5' RACE reads with MiXCR anew, one entry per CDR3 protein. The sample includes around 150,000 distinct CDR3 sequences, under 35% of them seen just once. Sequencing was carried out using synovial fluid, either unsorted or a sorted T cell fraction (not recorded which). Receptor source: a male donor with ankylosing spondylitis. The CDR3 runs from the conserved cysteine through the conserved F or W. D genes are given only for firm matches. Some rows mark clone size as missing; the rest say once, few, many or name a class of expanded clone.

v_gene: TRBV18
d_gene: .
abundance: .
j_gene: TRBJ1-5
CDR3nt: TGTGCCAGCTCACCCGGAGGAGGGGACAATCACCCCCAGCATTTT
CDR3aa: CASSPGGGDNHPQHF

v_gene: TRBV28
d_gene: .
abundance: once
j_gene: TRBJ2-1
CDR3nt: TGTGCCAGCAGTTCCCTAGGGGGGCGGGATGAGCAGTTCTTC
CDR3aa: CASSSLGGRDEQFF

v_gene: TRBV15
d_gene: .
abundance: once
j_gene: TRBJ1-6
CDR3nt: TGTGCCACCAGCAGAGATGCCCCAGCAGGGGCGGTTTCACCCCTCCACTTT
CDR3aa: CATSRDAPAGAVSPLHF

v_gene: TRBV7-2
d_gene: .
abundance: .
j_gene: TRBJ1-4
CDR3nt: TGTGCCAGCAGCCCGAGCGGCTTCAGAGGTGAAAAACTGTTTTTT
CDR3aa: CASSPSGFRGEKLFF

v_gene: TRBV7-9
d_gene: .
abundance: many
j_gene: TRBJ1-2
CDR3nt: TGTGCCAGCAGCTCCACGGGGGCTAACTATGGCTACACCTTC
CDR3aa: CASSSTGANYGYTF

v_gene: TRBV9
d_gene: .
abundance: .
j_gene: TRBJ2-7
CDR3nt: TGTGCCAGCAGCGTAGCCGGACCGGCCCCCATCTACGAGCAGTACTTC
CDR3aa: CASSVAGPAPIYEQYF

v_gene: TRBV5-4
d_gene: TRBD1
abundance: .
j_gene: TRBJ2-2
CDR3nt: TGTGCCAGCAGGTTGGACAGGGACGTCGGGGAGCTGTTTTTT
CDR3aa: CASRLDRDVGELFF

v_gene: TRBV18
d_gene: .
abundance: .
j_gene: TRBJ1-2
CDR3nt: TGTGCCAGCTCATCGGTCCTTGAAACCTATGGCTACACCTTC
CDR3aa: CASSSVLETYGYTF

v_gene: TRBV28
d_gene: .
abundance: .
j_gene: TRBJ2-7
CDR3nt: TGTGCCACCTTTAAGACTGGCAAGCCCTACGAGCAGTACTTC
CDR3aa: CATFKTGKPYEQYF

v_gene: TRBV20-1
d_gene: .
abundance: many
j_gene: TRBJ2-7
CDR3nt: TGCAGTGCTAGGGTGACAGGCCGCCGCGACGGCGAGCAGTACTTC
CDR3aa: CSARVTGRRDGEQYF

v_gene: TRBV19
d_gene: TRBD1
abundance: .
j_gene: TRBJ1-2
CDR3nt: TGTGCCAGTAGTTCCCCGGGACAGCCCTACAATGGCTACACCTTC
CDR3aa: CASSSPGQPYNGYTF

v_gene: TRBV7-9
d_gene: .
abundance: .
j_gene: TRBJ2-2
CDR3nt: TGTGCCAGCAGCTTAACAGGGAAGACCGGGGAGCTGTTTTTT
CDR3aa: CASSLTGKTGELFF

v_gene: TRBV7-7
d_gene: .
abundance: many
j_gene: TRBJ2-1
CDR3nt: TGCTCGGTTAGTGGGGGGCGCAATGAGCAGTTCTTC
CDR3aa: CSVSGGRNEQFF

v_gene: TRBV5-1
d_gene: TRBD2
abundance: .
j_gene: TRBJ2-1
CDR3nt: TGCGCCAGCAGCTTCGGGGGGGCCCACAATGAGCAGTTCTTC
CDR3aa: CASSFGGAHNEQFF

v_gene: TRBV6-2/TRBV6-3
d_gene: .
abundance: few
j_gene: TRBJ2-1
CDR3nt: TGTGCCAGCAGCCCGGGGGACGTACGCGACAATGAGCAGTTCTTC
CDR3aa: CASSPGDVRDNEQFF

v_gene: TRBV3-1
d_gene: .
abundance: few
j_gene: TRBJ2-1
CDR3nt: TGTGCCAGCAGCCGAAACCGGGCCCAAGGTAGTGAGCAGTTCTTC
CDR3aa: CASSRNRAQGSEQFF

v_gene: TRBV5-1
d_gene: .
abundance: .
j_gene: TRBJ2-3
CDR3nt: TGCGCCAGCCGGAGCGGGCCAAGCACAGATACGCAGTATTTT
CDR3aa: CASRSGPSTDTQYF

v_gene: TRBV15
d_gene: .
abundance: few
j_gene: TRBJ2-1
CDR3nt: TGTGCCACCAGCCAGCGAGGGACTTACAATGAGCAGTTCTTC
CDR3aa: CATSQRGTYNEQFF

v_gene: TRBV20-1
d_gene: TRBD2
abundance: many
j_gene: TRBJ2-1
CDR3nt: TGCAGTGCTCGCGGGACTAGCGGGAGAAATGAGCAGTTCTTC
CDR3aa: CSARGTSGRNEQFF

v_gene: TRBV2
d_gene: TRBD2
abundance: .
j_gene: TRBJ2-1
CDR3nt: TGTGCCAGCAGCCAGGGGGGACTAGCGGGAGGGAATGAGCAGTTCTTC
CDR3aa: CASSQGGLAGGNEQFF

v_gene: TRBV7-2
d_gene: .
abundance: .
j_gene: TRBJ1-2
CDR3nt: TGTGCCAGCAGCCCCTTACCCAAGGGGACCTATGGCTACACCTTC
CDR3aa: CASSPLPKGTYGYTF

v_gene: TRBV7-2
d_gene: .
abundance: .
j_gene: TRBJ2-1
CDR3nt: TGTGCCAGCAGCTCTCACCGGGAATTCGGTGAGCAGTTCTTC
CDR3aa: CASSSHREFGEQFF

v_gene: TRBV10-3
d_gene: TRBD1
abundance: few
j_gene: TRBJ1-6
CDR3nt: TGTGCCATCGGACAGGGCTTTAATTCACCCCTCCACTTT
CDR3aa: CAIGQGFNSPLHF

v_gene: TRBV7-6
d_gene: .
abundance: .
j_gene: TRBJ2-5
CDR3nt: TGTGCCAGCAGCCCACAGGGACCCCAAGAGACCCAGTACTTC
CDR3aa: CASSPQGPQETQYF

v_gene: TRBV20-1
d_gene: .
abundance: .
j_gene: TRBJ1-5
CDR3nt: TGCAGTGCTAAAGAAACAAGGGGTAATCAGCCCCAGCATTTT
CDR3aa: CSAKETRGNQPQHF

v_gene: TRBV6-1
d_gene: .
abundance: few
j_gene: TRBJ2-1
CDR3nt: TGTGCCAGCAGTGCTAGGAGGTCCTGGCCCTACAATGAGCAGTTCTTC
CDR3aa: CASSARRSWPYNEQFF

v_gene: TRBV7-8
d_gene: .
abundance: .
j_gene: TRBJ2-3
CDR3nt: TGTGCCAGCAGGTATCCAGCGACAGATACGCAGTATTTT
CDR3aa: CASRYPATDTQYF

v_gene: TRBV9
d_gene: .
abundance: .
j_gene: TRBJ1-1
CDR3nt: TGTGCCAGCAGCTATAGGGACCTCGGCGGGGGCACTGAAGCTTTCTTT
CDR3aa: CASSYRDLGGGTEAFF

v_gene: TRBV27
d_gene: .
abundance: few
j_gene: TRBJ2-7
CDR3nt: TGTGCCAGCAGTCCTCAATATGGGACTCTAGTATACGAGCAGTACTTC
CDR3aa: CASSPQYGTLVYEQYF

v_gene: TRBV5-1
d_gene: .
abundance: .
j_gene: TRBJ2-1
CDR3nt: TGCGCCAGCAGCCCCGAGGGAGGCGAGCAGTTCTTC
CDR3aa: CASSPEGGEQFF

v_gene: TRBV2
d_gene: .
abundance: .
j_gene: TRBJ2-1
CDR3nt: TGTGCCAGCAGTGAAGCGGGTAGCGGAAGCTCCTACAATGAGCAGTTCTTC
CDR3aa: CASSEAGSGSSYNEQFF

v_gene: TRBV6-6
d_gene: TRBD1
abundance: few
j_gene: TRBJ1-2
CDR3nt: TGTGCCAGTAGTTACCTCGGGACAGGGGGCTACACCTTC
CDR3aa: CASSYLGTGGYTF

v_gene: TRBV12-3/TRBV12-4
d_gene: .
abundance: .
j_gene: TRBJ2-2
CDR3nt: TGTGCCAGCAGTTCGGGTAGGGGGGCATCCGGGGAGCTGTTTTTT
CDR3aa: CASSSGRGASGELFF

v_gene: TRBV6-1
d_gene: .
abundance: .
j_gene: TRBJ2-4
CDR3nt: TGTGCCAGCAACGGCCCAGGGGAAAACATTCAGTACTTC
CDR3aa: CASNGPGENIQYF

v_gene: TRBV20-1
d_gene: .
abundance: .
j_gene: TRBJ1-2
CDR3nt: TGCAGTGCATGGGACACTAACTATGGCTACACCTTC
CDR3aa: CSAWDTNYGYTF

v_gene: TRBV27
d_gene: .
abundance: few
j_gene: TRBJ2-7
CDR3nt: TGTGCCAGCAGTCGGACACTTCCCATCTACGAGCAGTACTTC
CDR3aa: CASSRTLPIYEQYF

v_gene: TRBV28
d_gene: .
abundance: few
j_gene: TRBJ2-2
CDR3nt: TGTGCCAGCAGTTTAGTGGGCACCGGGGAGCTGTTTTTT
CDR3aa: CASSLVGTGELFF

v_gene: TRBV7-2
d_gene: .
abundance: .
j_gene: TRBJ2-1
CDR3nt: TGTGCCAGCAGCCCAGGGGGGTTTGGCCTCTACAATGAGCAGTTCTTC
CDR3aa: CASSPGGFGLYNEQFF

v_gene: TRBV3-1
d_gene: .
abundance: .
j_gene: TRBJ2-5
CDR3nt: TGTGCCAGCGCTGCGTCCAGGGGCCAAGAGACCCAGTACTTC
CDR3aa: CASAASRGQETQYF

v_gene: TRBV10-3
d_gene: TRBD1
abundance: .
j_gene: TRBJ1-1
CDR3nt: TGTGCCATCAGTGACCTGGGACAGGGGACGACTGAAGCTTTCTTT
CDR3aa: CAISDLGQGTTEAFF

v_gene: TRBV20-1
d_gene: .
abundance: few
j_gene: TRBJ1-6
CDR3nt: TGCAGTGCTAGGGTACAGGACTATAATTCACCCCTCCACTTT
CDR3aa: CSARVQDYNSPLHF

v_gene: TRBV11-2
d_gene: .
abundance: .
j_gene: TRBJ2-2
CDR3nt: TGTGCCAGCAGCTTAATCCTAGGGCCCGGGGAGCTGTTTTTT
CDR3aa: CASSLILGPGELFF

v_gene: TRBV5-5
d_gene: .
abundance: .
j_gene: TRBJ2-3
CDR3nt: TGTGCCAGCAGCATCGGGGGCGGCACAGATACGCAGTATTTT
CDR3aa: CASSIGGGTDTQYF

v_gene: TRBV29-1
d_gene: .
abundance: few
j_gene: TRBJ1-1
CDR3nt: TGCAGCGTTGAAGGGGGACTTGGAGGAGCTTTCTTT
CDR3aa: CSVEGGLGGAFF

v_gene: TRBV5-1
d_gene: TRBD1
abundance: .
j_gene: TRBJ2-1
CDR3nt: TGCGCCAGCAGCTTATGGACAGGGGTCTGGAATGAGCAGTTCTTC
CDR3aa: CASSLWTGVWNEQFF

v_gene: TRBV5-1
d_gene: TRBD1
abundance: few
j_gene: TRBJ2-1
CDR3nt: TGCGCCAGCAGCGGGGGACAGGGATTAGTGGGCTCCTACAATGAGCAGTTCTTC
CDR3aa: CASSGGQGLVGSYNEQFF

v_gene: TRBV5-1
d_gene: TRBD2
abundance: .
j_gene: TRBJ2-1
CDR3nt: TGCGCCAGCAGCGGCGGGAGGGCCAACGATGAGCAGTTCTTC
CDR3aa: CASSGGRANDEQFF

v_gene: TRBV5-6
d_gene: .
abundance: .
j_gene: TRBJ2-5
CDR3nt: TGTGCCAGCAGCCCTGAGGGTAGAGAGACCCAGTACTTC
CDR3aa: CASSPEGRETQYF

v_gene: TRBV6-5
d_gene: .
abundance: .
j_gene: TRBJ2-3
CDR3nt: TGTGCCAGCAGAAACTCGGGAGATACGCAGTATTTT
CDR3aa: CASRNSGDTQYF

v_gene: TRBV7-2
d_gene: TRBD1
abundance: few
j_gene: TRBJ1-1
CDR3nt: TGTGCCAGCAGCGCTACAGGGACAGTTAAAGCTTTCTTT
CDR3aa: CASSATGTVKAFF

v_gene: TRBV12-3/TRBV12-4
d_gene: TRBD1
abundance: few
j_gene: TRBJ2-1
CDR3nt: TGTGCCAGCAGTCGCCCGGAGTTACAGGGGAAGAGGAATGAGCAGTTCTTC
CDR3aa: CASSRPELQGKRNEQFF